The rows below give T cell receptor beta chains drawn from one sample of a study of blood T cell repertoires in COVID-19. The table came from immunoSEQ multiplex PCR; TCRdb's copy has only in-frame clones and leaves some out. The profile shows about 250,000 clones, roughly 84% of them singletons. Sequencing was performed on PBMCs or T cells enriched from blood (not recorded which). These TCRs come from a woman aged 45-60 years who had been exposed to COVID-19. Each CDR3 is given with its conserved first and last residue. Fields, in order: D gene, J gene, clone size, V gene, CDR3 length, CDR3 DNA, CDR3 protein. The D gene is left open where the match is weak. Part of the rows lack a size; the others show once, few, many or a class for expanded clones.

TRBD1 TRBJ1-5 few TRBV28 17 TGTGCCAGCAGTTTATCCTGGGGACAGCCGGGGAACAGGCCCCAGCATTTT CASSLSWGQPGNRPQHF
- TRBJ2-2 - TRBV3-1/TRBV3-2 15 TGTGCCAGCAGCCAATTGGCGGGGGCCACCGGGGAGCTGTTTTTT CASSQLAGATGELFF
TRBD1 TRBJ2-7 - TRBV2 15 TGTGCCAGCAGCGAAACCGGGACAGTGTTCTACGAGCAGTACTTC CASSETGTVFYEQYF
- TRBJ2-7 once TRBV7-9 13 TGTGCCAGCAGCTTCCCCGTACCGGGAGAGCAGTACTTC CASSFPVPGEQYF
- TRBJ1-1 - TRBV5-1 15 TGCGCCAGCAGTGAACAGGGTTGGTGGAACACTGAAGCTTTCTTT CASSEQGWWNTEAFF
- TRBJ1-1 - TRBV28 14 TGTGCCAGCAGTTTAGACTTCACGGGCACTGAAGCTTTCTTT CASSLDFTGTEAFF
- TRBJ1-2 - TRBV27 14 TGTGCCAGCAGTCGAGACGCGGGGGGCTATGGCTACACCTTC CASSRDAGGYGYTF
TRBD2 TRBJ2-5 - TRBV9 15 TGTGCCAGCAGCCCCCGAGAGCGGGGGGCGGAGACCCAGTACTTC CASSPRERGAETQYF
TRBD1 TRBJ2-6 once TRBV5-1 17 TGCGCCAGCAGCTTGGAGACAGGGTTCTCTGGGGCCAACGTCCTGACTTTC CASSLETGFSGANVLTF
TRBD1 TRBJ2-7 few TRBV14 15 TGTGCCAGCAGCCTTGGACAGGGTTTTTTTAGCGAGCAGTACTTC CASSLGQGFFSEQYF
TRBD1 TRBJ1-2 - TRBV19 13 TGTGCCAGTACCAGCCCAGGGGGGTATGGCTACACCTTC CASTSPGGYGYTF
- TRBJ1-1 - TRBV2 15 TGTGCCAGCAGTGCGTCAGGGGTTCTGAACACTGAAGCTTTCTTT CASSASGVLNTEAFF
- TRBJ2-3 - TRBV19 13 TGTGCCAGTAGTACAATAGTAAGAGATACGCAGTATTTT CASSTIVRDTQYF
TRBD1 TRBJ2-1 - TRBV6-2/TRBV6-3 15 TGTGCCAGCAGTTTACGACAGGGGGCCTACAATGAGCAGTTCTTC CASSLRQGAYNEQFF
- TRBJ1-3 - TRBV5-6 17 TGTGCCAGCAGCTCGTCCAGGGTCTCTAGCTCTGGAAACACCATATATTTT CASSSSRVSSSGNTIYF
- TRBJ2-2 few TRBV20-1 11 TGCAGTGCTATATACACCGGGGAGCTGTTTTTT CSAIYTGELFF
- TRBJ1-1 - TRBV6-1 14 TGTGCCAGCAGTGACGTCGGTGTAGCAGCCGAAGCTTTCTTT CASSDVGVAAEAFF
- TRBJ2-7 - TRBV4-2 15 TGTGCCAGCAGCCAGCCCCAAAGCCCCTCCTACGAGCAGTACTTC CASSQPQSPSYEQYF
- TRBJ2-3 - TRBV5-1 16 TGCGCCAGCAGCTTGGAGAACTCAGCGCGTACAGATACGCAGTATTTT CASSLENSARTDTQYF
TRBD2 TRBJ2-2 - TRBV7-2 17 TGTGCCAGCAGCTTCGGCGGGGGTTCCTTTAACACCGGGGAGCTGTTTTTT CASSFGGGSFNTGELFF
- TRBJ1-2 - TRBV9 15 TGTGCCAGCAGCCCCGGGGGGAACCCTAACTATGGCTACACCTTC CASSPGGNPNYGYTF
TRBD2 TRBJ2-5 - TRBV27 15 TGTGCCAGCGGAACAGCGGGGGGCTTTTTGGAGACCCAGTACTTC CASGTAGGFLETQYF